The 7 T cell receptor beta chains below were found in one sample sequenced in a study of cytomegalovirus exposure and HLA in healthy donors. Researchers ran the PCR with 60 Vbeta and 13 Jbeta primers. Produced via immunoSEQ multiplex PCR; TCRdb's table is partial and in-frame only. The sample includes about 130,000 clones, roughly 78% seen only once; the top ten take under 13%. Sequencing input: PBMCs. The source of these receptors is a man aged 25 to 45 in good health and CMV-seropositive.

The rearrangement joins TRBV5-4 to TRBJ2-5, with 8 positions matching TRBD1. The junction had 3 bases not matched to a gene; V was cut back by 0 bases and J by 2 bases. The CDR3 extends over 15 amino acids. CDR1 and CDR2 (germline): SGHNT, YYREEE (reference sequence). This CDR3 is CASSLVRQGQETQYF. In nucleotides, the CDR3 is TGTGCCAGCAGCTTGGTACGACAGGGGCAAGAGACCCAGTACTTC.

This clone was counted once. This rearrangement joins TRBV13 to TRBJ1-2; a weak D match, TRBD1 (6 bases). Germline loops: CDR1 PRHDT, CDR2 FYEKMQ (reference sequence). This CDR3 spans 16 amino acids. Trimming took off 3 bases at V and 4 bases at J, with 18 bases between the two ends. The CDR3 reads CASSFRTATRSYGYTF. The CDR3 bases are TGTGCCAGCAGCTTCCGGACAGCGACAAGATCCTATGGCTACACCTTC.

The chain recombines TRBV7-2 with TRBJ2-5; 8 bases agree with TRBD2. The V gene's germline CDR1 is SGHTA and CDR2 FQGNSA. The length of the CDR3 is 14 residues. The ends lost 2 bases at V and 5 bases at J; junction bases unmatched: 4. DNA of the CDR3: TGTGCCAGCAGCTTACCCTCTAGCGGGGAGACCCAGTACTTC. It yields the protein CASSLPSSGETQYF.

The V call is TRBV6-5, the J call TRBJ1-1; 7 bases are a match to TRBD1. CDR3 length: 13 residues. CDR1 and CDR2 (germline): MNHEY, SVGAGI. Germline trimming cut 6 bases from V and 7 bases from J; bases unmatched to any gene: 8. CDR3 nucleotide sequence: TGTGCCAGCAGAGCTGACAGGGCGCGTGAAGCTTTCTTT. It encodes CASRADRAREAFF.

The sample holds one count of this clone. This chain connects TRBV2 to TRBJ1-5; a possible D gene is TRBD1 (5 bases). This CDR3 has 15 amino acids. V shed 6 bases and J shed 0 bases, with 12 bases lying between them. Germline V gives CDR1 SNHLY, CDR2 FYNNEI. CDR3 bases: TGTGCCAGCAGGGTAGGGGTTAGTAGCAATCAGCCCCAGCATTTT. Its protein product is CASRVGVSSNQPQHF.

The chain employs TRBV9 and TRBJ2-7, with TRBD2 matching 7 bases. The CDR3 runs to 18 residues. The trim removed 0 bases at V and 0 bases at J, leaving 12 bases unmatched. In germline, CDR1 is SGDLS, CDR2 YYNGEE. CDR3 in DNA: TGTGCCAGCAGCGTAGGGGCTAGCGGCAAATCCGCCTCCTACGAGCAGTACTTC. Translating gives CASSVGASGKSASYEQYF.

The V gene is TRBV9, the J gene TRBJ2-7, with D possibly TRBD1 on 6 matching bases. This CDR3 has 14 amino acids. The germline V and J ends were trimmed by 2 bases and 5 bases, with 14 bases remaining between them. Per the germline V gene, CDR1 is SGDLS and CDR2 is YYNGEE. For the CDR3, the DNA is TGTGCCAGCAGCGTCTCGACAGGTATAAACGAGCAGTACTTC. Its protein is CASSVSTGINEQYF.